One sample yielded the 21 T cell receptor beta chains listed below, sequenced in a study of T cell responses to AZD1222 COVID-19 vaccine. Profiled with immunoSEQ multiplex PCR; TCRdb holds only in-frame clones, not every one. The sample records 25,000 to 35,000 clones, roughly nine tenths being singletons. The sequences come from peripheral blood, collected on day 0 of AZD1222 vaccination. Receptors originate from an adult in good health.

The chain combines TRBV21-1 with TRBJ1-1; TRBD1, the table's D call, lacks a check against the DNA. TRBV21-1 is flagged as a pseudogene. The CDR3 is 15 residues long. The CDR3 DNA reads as TGTGCCAGCAGCTCCTCCAGGGGGATGAACACTGAAGCTTTCTTT. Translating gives CASSSSRGMNTEAFF.

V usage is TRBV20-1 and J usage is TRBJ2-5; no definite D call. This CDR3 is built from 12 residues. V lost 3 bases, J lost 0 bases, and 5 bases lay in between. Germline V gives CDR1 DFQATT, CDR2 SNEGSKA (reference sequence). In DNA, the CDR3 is TGCAGTGCTAGTGGGCACCAAGAGACCCAGTACTTC. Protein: CSASGHQETQYF.

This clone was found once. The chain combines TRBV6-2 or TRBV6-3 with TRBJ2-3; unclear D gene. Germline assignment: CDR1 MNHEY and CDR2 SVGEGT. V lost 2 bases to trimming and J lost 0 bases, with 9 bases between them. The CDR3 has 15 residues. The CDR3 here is CASSYGVESTDTQYF. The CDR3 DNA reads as TGTGCCAGCAGTTACGGTGTAGAAAGCACAGATACGCAGTATTTT.

CDR3 nucleotides: TGTGCCAGCAGTTACGGGAGACAGTCGCAAACCTTC. The encoded protein is CASSYGRQSQTF. The V call is TRBV6-5, the J call TRBJ1-2; D possibly corresponds to TRBD1 (5 bases). This CDR3 has 12 residues. Trimming stripped 2 bases from V and 14 bases from J, with 15 bases between. Germline V gives CDR1 MNHEY, CDR2 SVGAGI.

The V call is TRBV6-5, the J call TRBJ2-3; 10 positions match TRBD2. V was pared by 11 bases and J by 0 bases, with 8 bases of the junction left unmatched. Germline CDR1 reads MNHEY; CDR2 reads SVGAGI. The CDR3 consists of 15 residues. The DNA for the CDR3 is TGTGCCCCCCGGAGTAGCGGGGGGAGCACAGATACGCAGTATTTT. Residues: CAPRSSGGSTDTQYF.

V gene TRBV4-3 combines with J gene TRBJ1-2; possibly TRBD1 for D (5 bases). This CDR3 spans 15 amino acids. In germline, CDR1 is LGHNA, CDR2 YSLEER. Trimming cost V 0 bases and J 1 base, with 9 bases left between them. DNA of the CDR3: TGCGCCAGCAGCCAAGAAACGGGGGGTAACTATGGCTACACCTTC. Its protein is CASSQETGGNYGYTF.

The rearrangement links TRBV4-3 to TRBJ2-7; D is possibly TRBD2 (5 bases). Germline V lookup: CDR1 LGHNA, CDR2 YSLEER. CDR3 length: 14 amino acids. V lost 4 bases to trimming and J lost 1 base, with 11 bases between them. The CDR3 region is CASSRSRTSYEQYF. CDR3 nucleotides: TGCGCCAGCAGCCGATCCAGGACTTCCTACGAGCAGTACTTC.

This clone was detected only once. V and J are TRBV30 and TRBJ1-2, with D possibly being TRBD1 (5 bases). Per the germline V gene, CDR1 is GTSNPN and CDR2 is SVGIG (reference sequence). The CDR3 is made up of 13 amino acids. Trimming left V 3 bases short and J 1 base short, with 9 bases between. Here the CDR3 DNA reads TGTGCCTGGAGCCCGGGGCTTAACTATGGCTACACCTTC. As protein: CAWSPGLNYGYTF.

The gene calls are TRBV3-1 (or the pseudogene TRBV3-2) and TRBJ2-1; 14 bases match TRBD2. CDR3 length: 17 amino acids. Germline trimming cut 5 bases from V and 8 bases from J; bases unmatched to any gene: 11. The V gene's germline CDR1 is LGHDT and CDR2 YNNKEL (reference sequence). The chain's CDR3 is CASSEGLAGGPPDEQFF. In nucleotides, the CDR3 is TGTGCCAGCAGCGAAGGACTAGCGGGGGGCCCCCCCGATGAGCAGTTCTTC.

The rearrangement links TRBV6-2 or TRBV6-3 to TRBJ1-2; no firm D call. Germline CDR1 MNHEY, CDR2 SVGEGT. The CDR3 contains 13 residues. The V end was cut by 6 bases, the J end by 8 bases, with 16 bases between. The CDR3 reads CASSPPPSSGYTF. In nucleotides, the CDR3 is TGTGCCAGCAGCCCACCGCCGTCCTCGGGCTACACCTTC.

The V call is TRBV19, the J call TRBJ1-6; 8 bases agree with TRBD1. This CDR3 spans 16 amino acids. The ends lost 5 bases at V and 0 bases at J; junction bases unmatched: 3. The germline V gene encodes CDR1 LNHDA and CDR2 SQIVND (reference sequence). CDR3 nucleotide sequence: TGTGCCAGTAGTCGGCAGGGGGCCTCCTATAATTCACCCCTCCACTTT. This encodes CASSRQGASYNSPLHF.

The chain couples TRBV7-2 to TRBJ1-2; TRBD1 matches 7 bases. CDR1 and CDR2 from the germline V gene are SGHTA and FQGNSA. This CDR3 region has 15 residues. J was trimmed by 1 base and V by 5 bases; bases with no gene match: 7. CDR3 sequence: CASSPGQPLNYGYTF. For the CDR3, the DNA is TGTGCCAGCAGCCCGGGACAGCCCCTTAACTATGGCTACACCTTC.

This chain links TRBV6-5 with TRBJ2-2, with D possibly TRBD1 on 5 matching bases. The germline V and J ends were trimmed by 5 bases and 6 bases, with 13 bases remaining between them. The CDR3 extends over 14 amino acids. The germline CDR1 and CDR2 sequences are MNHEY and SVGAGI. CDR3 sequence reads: CASSLTGVAGELFF. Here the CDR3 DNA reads TGTGCCAGCAGTCTTACAGGTGTTGCCGGGGAGCTGTTTTTT.

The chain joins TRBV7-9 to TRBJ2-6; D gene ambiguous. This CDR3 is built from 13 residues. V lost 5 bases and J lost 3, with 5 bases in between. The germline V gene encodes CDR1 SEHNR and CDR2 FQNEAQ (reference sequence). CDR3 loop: CASSPVGANVLTF. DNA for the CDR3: TGTGCCAGCAGCCCGGTTGGGGCCAACGTCCTGACTTTC.

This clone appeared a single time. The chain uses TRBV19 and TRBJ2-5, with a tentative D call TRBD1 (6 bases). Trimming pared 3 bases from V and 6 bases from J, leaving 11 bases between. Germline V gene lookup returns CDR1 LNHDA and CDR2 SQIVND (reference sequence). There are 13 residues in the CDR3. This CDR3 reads CASSIQGSQTQYF. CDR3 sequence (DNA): TGTGCCAGTAGTATTCAGGGGTCGCAGACCCAGTACTTC.

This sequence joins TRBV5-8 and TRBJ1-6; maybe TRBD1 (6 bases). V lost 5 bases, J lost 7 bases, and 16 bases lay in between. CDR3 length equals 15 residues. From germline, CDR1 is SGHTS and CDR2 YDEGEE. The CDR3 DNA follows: TGTGCCAGCAGAAAATGGGTGGACAGAAATTCACCCCTCCACTTT. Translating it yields CASRKWVDRNSPLHF.

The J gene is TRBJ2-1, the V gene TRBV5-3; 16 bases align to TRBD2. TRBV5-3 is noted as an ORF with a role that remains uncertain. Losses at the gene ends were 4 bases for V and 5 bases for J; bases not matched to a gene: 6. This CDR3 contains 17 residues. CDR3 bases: TGTGCCAGAAGCCCCGGGACTAGCGGGGGGGCAAACAATGAGCAGTTCTTC. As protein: CARSPGTSGGANNEQFF.

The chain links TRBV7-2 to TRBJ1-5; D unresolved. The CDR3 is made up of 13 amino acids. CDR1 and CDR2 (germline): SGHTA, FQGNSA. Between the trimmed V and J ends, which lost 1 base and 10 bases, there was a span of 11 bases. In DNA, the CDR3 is TGTGCCAGCAGCTTAGACAGAACCCTCCCCCAGCATTTT. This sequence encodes CASSLDRTLPQHF.

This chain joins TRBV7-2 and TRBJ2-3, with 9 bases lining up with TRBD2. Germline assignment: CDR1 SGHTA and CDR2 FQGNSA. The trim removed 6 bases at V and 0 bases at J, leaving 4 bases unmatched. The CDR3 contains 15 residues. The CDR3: CASRLSGGSTDTQYF. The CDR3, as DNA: TGTGCCAGCAGACTAAGCGGGGGGAGCACAGATACGCAGTATTTT.

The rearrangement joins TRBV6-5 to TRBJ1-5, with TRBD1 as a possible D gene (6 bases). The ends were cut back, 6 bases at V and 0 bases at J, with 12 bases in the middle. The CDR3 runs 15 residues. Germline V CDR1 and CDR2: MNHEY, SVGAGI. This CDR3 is CASRDSRFSNQPQHF. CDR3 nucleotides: TGTGCCAGCAGGGACAGTAGGTTTAGCAATCAGCCCCAGCATTTT.

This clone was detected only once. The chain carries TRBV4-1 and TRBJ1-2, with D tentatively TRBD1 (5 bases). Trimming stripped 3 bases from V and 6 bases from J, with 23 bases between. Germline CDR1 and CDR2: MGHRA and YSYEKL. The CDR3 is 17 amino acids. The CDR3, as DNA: TGCGCCAGCAGCCAGGCCACCACCTGGGACCCGGTGAATGGCTACACCTTC. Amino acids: CASSQATTWDPVNGYTF.